This T cell receptor beta chain was identified in a study of cytomegalovirus exposure and HLA in healthy donors. Profiling relied on immunoSEQ multiplex PCR, and the TCRdb table lists in-frame clones only, not all of them. The data hold fewer than 120,000 clones, with approximately 89% observed a single time. The germline CDR1 and CDR2 sequences are MNHEY and SVGAGI. The CDR3 sequence is 12 residues long. The V and J ends lost 6 bases and 6 bases respectively, with 12 bases between them. This receptor was taken from a woman between 18 and 29 years old in good health and CMV-seronegative. The sample comprised PBMCs. The V call is TRBV6-5, the J call TRBJ2-7; no clear D. The chain's CDR3 is CASSSGSPEQYF. CDR3 coding DNA: TGTGCCAGCAGCTCCGGGTCCCCCGAGCAGTACTTC.